This T cell receptor beta chain was sequenced for a study of Graves' ophthalmopathy and Graves' hyperthyroidism. General observations from the study: The model predicted ophthalmopathy progression with more than 70% sensitivity and around 72% specificity. Most thyroid clonotypes with frequency above 0.001 were detected in blood too.

Trimming cost V 2 bases and J 1 base, with 8 bases left between them. The CDR3 has 14 residues. CDR1 is ENHRY, CDR2 SYGVKD, per germline. Comment on this clonotype: Its target is unknown. Being one base from a much bigger clone, this may be a read error.

RNA transcripts were the source from which TCR beta CDR3 regions were amplified. A first-round RT-PCR used HTBI primers, followed by a second-round multiplex PCR. MiXCR, run by TCRdb on the multiplex PCR reads, gives a single entry per CDR3 protein. The sample has some 750,000 distinct CDR3 sequences, 35% to 50% seen once; the top ten hold about 40%. This receptor was obtained from an adult man with Graves' ophthalmopathy. Sequenced input: peripheral blood. V gene TRBV10-3 combines with J gene TRBJ1-1; no clear D gene. The CDR3: CAISEVAGNTEAFF. For the CDR3, the DNA is TGTGCCATCAGTGAGGTGGCCGGGAACACTGAAGCTTTCTTT.